This TCR beta chain appears in the sequencing data of a study of T cells after yellow fever vaccination. 5'RACE template switching produced TCR cDNA carrying a universal primer site and UMIs. TCRdb ran MiXCR on the 5' RACE reads and lists one entry per CDR3 protein. The table includes about 580,000 distinct CDR3 sequences, roughly a sixth detected once. Germline values: CDR1 SGHAT, CDR2 FQNNGV. Trimming took 1 base from V and 9 from J; bases not matched to a gene: 7. The CDR3 runs 14 residues. Findings of the study overall: Some clonotypes, a small share, were shared between CD4 and CD8 compartments. Abundant clonotypes from the bulk population could contaminate FACS-sorted repertoires.

For this clonotype: No antigen is known for it.

This receptor was obtained from a man aged 18-30 years who received the YFV17D yellow fever vaccine. Specimen: PBMCs, collected more than 4 days after the first yellow fever vaccination. The genes are TRBV11-2 and TRBJ2-5; TRBD2 matches 8 bases. The CDR3 nucleotides are TGTGCCAGCAGCTTAGTGGGGACTAGAAGGGCCCAGTACTTC. It translates to CASSLVGTRRAQYF.